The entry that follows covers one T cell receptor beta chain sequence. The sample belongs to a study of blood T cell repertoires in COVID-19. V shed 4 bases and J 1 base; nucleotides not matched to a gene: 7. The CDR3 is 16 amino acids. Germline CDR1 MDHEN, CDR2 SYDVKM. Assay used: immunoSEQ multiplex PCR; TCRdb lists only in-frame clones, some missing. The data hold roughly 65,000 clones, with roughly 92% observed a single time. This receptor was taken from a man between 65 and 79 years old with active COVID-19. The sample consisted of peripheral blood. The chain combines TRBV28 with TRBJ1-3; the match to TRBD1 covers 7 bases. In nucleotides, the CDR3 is TGTGCCAGCAGTTATTGGGCCAGGGGGTCTGGAAACACCATATATTTT. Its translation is CASSYWARGSGNTIYF.